The 8 T cell receptor beta chains below all came from one sample that was sequenced in a study of molecular identifiers for immune sequencing clone quantification. TCRdb passed the PCR reads through MiXCR, listing each CDR3 protein once. This sample has 50,000 to 70,000 distinct CDR3 sequences, with roughly 18% found just once. Material: naive CD8+ T cells from blood, with Jurkat cell RNA spiked in. Subset here: FACS-sorted CD8+CD4-CCR7+CD45RA+ naive T cells. These receptors all come from a human donor in good health. Some libraries in this study had Jurkat cell RNA spiked in.

This clonotype was seen repeatedly, ten times or more. The chain's CDR3 is CASSLTIDYQETQYF. CDR3 nucleotides: TGTGCCAGCAGCTTAACGATAGACTACCAAGAGACCCAGTACTTC. This sequence joins TRBV7-9 and TRBJ2-5; D gene ambiguous. Trimming took 2 bases from V and 0 from J, leaving 10 bases between them. CDR1 and CDR2 from the germline V gene are SEHNR and FQNEAQ (reference sequence). The CDR3 totals 15 residues.

The chain carries TRBV5-1 and TRBJ1-2; a possible D gene is TRBD1 (6 bases). Germline V lookup: CDR1 SGHRS, CDR2 YFSETQ. The CDR3 has 17 amino acids. The ends were cut back, 4 bases at V and 4 bases at J, with 23 bases in the middle. Written as DNA, the CDR3 is TGCGCCAGCAGCCCCAGGCCGGGACAACTTGTCGGCTATGGCTACACCTTC. Translating it yields CASSPRPGQLVGYGYTF.

Of note for this clonotype: A much larger clone sits a single nucleotide away, making a read error possible. The chain combines TRBV27 with TRBJ2-1; TRBD1 matches at 12 bases. The CDR3 totals 15 residues. Trimming at V came to 4 bases and at J to 7 bases, leaving 5 bases not matched to a gene. Per germline, CDR1 MNHEY and CDR2 SMNVEV (reference sequence). The CDR3 is CASSSLGQGANEQFF. The CDR3 DNA sequence: TGTGCCAGCAGTTCCCTGGGACAGGGGGCTAATGAGCAGTTCTTC.

This clonotype was picked up many times. DNA of the CDR3: TGTGCCAGCAGCCGGCAGGGTACGCGCTACGAGCAGTACTTC. It codes for CASSRQGTRYEQYF. This chain connects TRBV7-9 to TRBJ2-7; a weak D match, TRBD1 (5 bases). Trimming shortened V by 5 bases and J by 3 bases, and 14 bases separated the two germline ends. This CDR3 has 14 residues. Per germline, CDR1 SEHNR and CDR2 FQNEAQ (reference sequence). The variable domain in full, completed from reference TRBV7-9 and TRBJ2-7, reads DTGVSQNPRHKITKRGQNVTFRCDPISEHNRLYWYRQTLGQGPEFLTYFQNEAQLEKSRLLSDRFSAERPKGSFSTLEIQRTEQGDSAMYLCASSRQGTRYEQYFGPGTRLTVT.

This clonotype was counted many times. The V gene is TRBV11-3, the J gene TRBJ2-7, with 8 bases identical to TRBD2. This CDR3 is 15 amino acids long. Trimming took 5 bases from V and 7 from J; bases not matched to a gene: 13. Germline V gene data show CDR1 as SGHNT and CDR2 as YENEEA. CDR3 in DNA: TGTGCCAGCAGCGAACCGGGACTACGGGGGGGGGAGCAGTACTTC. This sequence encodes CASSEPGLRGGEQYF.

This clonotype was found many times. This sequence joins TRBV7-6 and TRBJ2-6; a weak D match, TRBD2 (6 bases). There are 18 residues in the CDR3. Germline-derived CDR1 and CDR2 are SGHVS and FNYEAQ. V lost 2 bases to trimming and J lost 4 bases, with 18 bases between them. CDR3 DNA: TGTGCCAGCAGCTTATACTCCCGCGGGGTTACCGGGGCCAACGTCCTGACTTTC. Protein sequence: CASSLYSRGVTGANVLTF.

Ten or more counts support this clonotype. V is TRBV20-1 and J is TRBJ1-5; TRBD1 is a possible D gene (5 bases). In germline, CDR1 is DFQATT, CDR2 SNEGSKA (reference sequence). V gave up 4 bases and J gave up 7 bases, with 20 bases separating them. CDR3 size: 15 residues. CDR3 sequence (DNA): TGCAGTGCTATTCTCTCCGGGATCCGGGGCCAGCCCCAGCATTTT. Translating it yields CSAILSGIRGQPQHF.

About this clonotype: A much larger clone lies a single base off, so this may be a read error. The chain joins TRBV5-1 to TRBJ2-7; TRBD2 matches at 8 bases. Germline CDR1 reads SGHRS; CDR2 reads YFSETQ. The CDR3 consists of 16 residues. J lost 2 bases, V lost 2 bases, and 9 bases had no gene match. CDR3 in DNA: TGCGCCAGCAGCTTACATGGGGGACTAGACACCTACGAGCAGTACTTC. Protein product: CASSLHGGLDTYEQYF.